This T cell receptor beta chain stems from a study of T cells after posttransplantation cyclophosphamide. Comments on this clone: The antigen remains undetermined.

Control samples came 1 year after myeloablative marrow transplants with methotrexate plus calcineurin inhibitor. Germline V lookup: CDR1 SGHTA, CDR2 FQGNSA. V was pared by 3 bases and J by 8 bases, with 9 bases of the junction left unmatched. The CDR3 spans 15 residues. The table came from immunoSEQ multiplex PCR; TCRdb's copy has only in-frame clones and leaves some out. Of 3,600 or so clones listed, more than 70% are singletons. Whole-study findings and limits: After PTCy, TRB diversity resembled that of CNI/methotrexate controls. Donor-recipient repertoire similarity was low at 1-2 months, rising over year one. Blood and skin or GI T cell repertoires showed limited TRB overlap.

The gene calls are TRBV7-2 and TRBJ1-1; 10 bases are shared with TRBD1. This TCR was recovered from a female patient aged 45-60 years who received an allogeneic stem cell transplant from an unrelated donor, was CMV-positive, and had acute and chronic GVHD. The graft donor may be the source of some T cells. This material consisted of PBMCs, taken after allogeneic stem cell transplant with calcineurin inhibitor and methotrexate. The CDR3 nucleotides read TGTGCCAGCAGCTTGGACAGGGGGACCCGAAAAGAAGCTTTCTTT. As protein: CASSLDRGTRKEAFF.